Below, 18 T cell receptor beta chains from the same sample are listed, as sequenced in a study of chemoradiotherapy in HPV16-positive cancers. Sequenced by immunoSEQ multiplex PCR; TCRdb stores in-frame clones only, minus some. Among tens of thousands of clones listed, over 75% were seen once. The material sequenced was blood, taken from a patient who underwent chemoradiotherapy. Every receptor here comes from a human donor with HPV-associated anogenital cancer.

This clone was seen only once. V and J are TRBV7-2 and TRBJ1-2; a possible D gene is TRBD1 (5 bases). Germline V gene data show CDR1 as SGHTA and CDR2 as FQGNSA. V was shortened by 4 bases and J by 4 bases, with 19 bases between the two germline ends. This CDR3 is 16 amino acids long. Here the CDR3 reads CASSSPGRFEVYGYTF. Written as DNA, the CDR3 is TGTGCCAGCAGCTCTCCGGGACGGTTTGAAGTCTATGGCTACACCTTC.

V and J are TRBV7-2 and TRBJ2-6; D possibly corresponds to TRBD1 (5 bases). The CDR3 length is 16 residues. CDR1 and CDR2 (germline): SGHTA, FQGNSA. The V end lost 3 bases, the J end lost 0 bases, and 9 bases lay between the germline ends. The CDR3 bases are TGTGCCAGCAGCTTCGGACAAAGCTCTGGGGCCAACGTCCTGACTTTC. Amino acids: CASSFGQSSGANVLTF. The full variable domain, with the rest looked up from reference TRBV7-2 and TRBJ2-6, is GAGVSQSPSNKVTEKGKDVELRCDPISGHTALYWYRQSLGQGLEFLIYFQGNSAPDKSGLPSDRFSAERTGGSVSTLTIQRTQQEDSAVYLCASSFGQSSGANVLTFGAGSRLTVL.

V and J are TRBV29-1 and TRBJ1-2; D not certain. Germline assignment: CDR1 SQVTM and CDR2 ANQGSEA. V was cut by 0 bases and J by 8 bases, with 7 bases left in between. The CDR3 is 11 amino acids. CDR3 region: CSVEDLRGYTF. The CDR3 region has the DNA TGCAGCGTTGAAGACCTGCGGGGCTACACCTTC. Drawing the rest from reference TRBV29-1 and TRBJ1-2, the complete variable domain is SAVISQKPSRDICQRGTSLTIQCQVDSQVTMMFWYRQQPGQSLTLIATANQGSEATYESGFVIDKFPISRPNLTFSTLTVSNMSPEDSSIYLCSVEDLRGYTFGSGTRLTVV.

The chain couples TRBV19 to TRBJ2-7; 9 positions match TRBD1. CDR3 length: 14 residues. V lost 5 bases to trimming and J lost 4 bases; unmatched junction nucleotides: 6. Germline-derived CDR1 and CDR2 are LNHDA and SQIVND (reference sequence). In DNA form, the CDR3 reads TGTGCCAGTAGTGCGACCGGGACAGGGTACGAGCAGTACTTC. Its translation is CASSATGTGYEQYF.

The V and J genes are TRBV29-1 and TRBJ2-3; D tentatively fits TRBD1 or TRBD2 (5 bases each). The CDR3 runs 14 residues. The V gene's germline CDR1 is SQVTM and CDR2 ANQGSEA. V was pared by 6 bases and J by 2 bases, with 15 bases between. The CDR3 DNA sequence: TGCAGCGTGGGGGACGGGGTGGTCACAGATACGCAGTATTTT. Translating gives CSVGDGVVTDTQYF.

CDR3 loop: CASSDPGLAGKDTQYF. The CDR3 DNA follows: TGTGCCAGCAGCGACCCGGGACTAGCGGGAAAAGATACGCAGTATTTT. The chain has TRBV9 and TRBJ2-3; 13 nucleotides align to TRBD2. From germline, CDR1 is SGDLS and CDR2 YYNGEE. V lost 3 bases to trimming and J lost 5 bases; unmatched junction nucleotides: 6. The CDR3 sequence is 16 residues long. Full variable domain (rest looked up from reference TRBV9 and TRBJ2-3): DSGVTQTPKHLITATGQRVTLRCSPRSGDLSVYWYQQSLDQGLQFLIQYYNGEERAKGNILERFSAQQFPDLHSELNLSSLELGDSALYFCASSDPGLAGKDTQYFGPGTRLTVL.

The rearrangement uses TRBV7-6 and TRBJ2-2, with D hard to call. The CDR3 has 14 amino acids. V lost 5 bases and J lost 6, with 13 bases in between. The germline gives CDR1 SGHVS, CDR2 FNYEAQ. As DNA, the CDR3 is TGTGCCAGCAGCCCACTGGCTAGACCCGGGGAGCTGTTTTTT. Encoded protein: CASSPLARPGELFF. The full variable domain, its missing parts supplied by reference TRBV7-6 and TRBJ2-2, is GAGVSQSPRYKVTKRGQDVALRCDPISGHVSLYWYRQALGQGPEFLTYFNYEAQQDKSGLPNDRFSAERPEGSISTLTIQRTEQRDSAMYRCASSPLARPGELFFGEGSRLTVL.

The rearrangement links TRBV4-3 to TRBJ2-5, with 10 nucleotides matching TRBD1. The CDR3 has 17 amino acids. Germline values: CDR1 LGHNA, CDR2 YSLEER. The V gene end was trimmed by 0 bases and the J gene end by 5 bases; junction bases not matched to a gene: 9. In nucleotides, the CDR3 is TGCGCCAGCAGCCAAGACCGGAGACAGGGGGCGGTGGAGACCCAGTACTTC. Its translation is CASSQDRRQGAVETQYF.

The J gene is TRBJ1-1, the V gene TRBV4-3; no clear D gene. This CDR3 region has 15 residues. CDR1 is LGHNA and CDR2 is YSLEER in the germline V gene. V lost 0 bases and J 0 bases, leaving 8 bases between the germline ends. The CDR3 DNA is TGCGCCAGCAGCCAAGATCGGGGAATGAACACTGAAGCTTTCTTT. Encoded protein: CASSQDRGMNTEAFF.

The V gene is TRBV19, the J gene TRBJ1-3; unclear D gene. Per the germline V gene, CDR1 is LNHDA and CDR2 is SQIVND (reference sequence). The CDR3 has 15 amino acids. V lost 6 bases, J lost 4 bases, and 16 bases lay in between. The CDR3 loop reads CASSLPVGAGNTIYF. CDR3 nucleotide sequence: TGTGCCAGTAGCCTCCCCGTCGGTGCCGGAAACACCATATATTTT.

The rearrangement links TRBV5-6 to TRBJ1-4; 7 nucleotides match TRBD1. The CDR3 covers 17 residues. The J segment lost 7 bases and the V segment lost 3 bases, leaving 15 bases of the junction unmatched. Germline loops: CDR1 SGHDT, CDR2 YYEEEE. The CDR3 region has the DNA TGTGCCAGCAGCTCCGGGACAGTGTTTTACCTGAGTGAAAAACTGTTTTTT. Translating gives CASSSGTVFYLSEKLFF.

A single count supports this clone. This chain links TRBV15 with TRBJ2-1; TRBD2 matches 7 bases. V shed 2 bases and J 4 bases; nucleotides not matched to a gene: 11. Germline values: CDR1 LNHNV, CDR2 YYDKDF (reference sequence). The CDR3 is made up of 17 amino acids. CDR3 DNA: TGTGCCACCAGCAGATCCGACCTAGCGGTGCTATACAATGAGCAGTTCTTC. It translates to CATSRSDLAVLYNEQFF. Filled out from reference TRBV15 and TRBJ2-1, the complete variable domain reads DAMVIQNPRYQVTQFGKPVTLSCSQTLNHNVMYWYQQKSSQAPKLLFHYYDKDFNNEADTPDNFQSRRPNTSFCFLDIRSPGLGDTAMYLCATSRSDLAVLYNEQFFGPGTRLTVL.

V is TRBV9 and J is TRBJ1-1; 10 positions match TRBD1. V lost 1 base, J lost 6 bases, and 6 bases stayed unmatched. The length of the CDR3 is 15 residues. Germline V gene lookup returns CDR1 SGDLS and CDR2 YYNGEE. In DNA, the CDR3 is TGTGCCAGCAGCGTATCGGGACAGGGGTTCGCTGAAGCTTTCTTT. It encodes CASSVSGQGFAEAFF.

The gene calls are TRBV2 and TRBJ2-7, with no clear D. The CDR3 extends over 15 amino acids. Between the trimmed V and J ends, which lost 5 bases and 2 bases, there was a span of 16 bases. Germline-derived CDR1 and CDR2 are SNHLY and FYNNEI. CDR3 coding DNA: TGTGCCAGCAGTCCCTCCTCCGGAGCTACCTACGAGCAGTACTTC. It encodes CASSPSSGATYEQYF.

This clone has only one observation. CDR3 protein: CASSLSYNEQFF. The CDR3 DNA reads TGTGCCAGTAGTCTCTCATACAATGAGCAGTTCTTC. The chain links TRBV19 to TRBJ2-1; no clear D gene. The length of the CDR3 is 12 residues. V lost 5 bases, J lost 4 bases, and 6 bases lay in between. From germline, CDR1 is LNHDA and CDR2 SQIVND (reference sequence).

This rearrangement joins TRBV27 to TRBJ1-2, with unresolved D. Trimming removed 0 bases at V and 3 bases at J, with 5 bases between. CDR1 and CDR2 from the germline V gene are MNHEY and SMNVEV (reference sequence). CDR3 length: 13 amino acids. CDR3 DNA sequence: TGTGCCAGCAGTTTATCGGCGGACTATGGCTACACCTTC. Its protein product is CASSLSADYGYTF.

The chain has TRBV4-2 and TRBJ2-1; TRBD2 aligns across 8 bases. This CDR3 has 17 amino acids. V trimming: 3 bases; J trimming: 5 bases; junction bases outside the gene matches: 12. Looked up from germline, CDR1 is LGHNA and CDR2 is YNFKEQ. CDR3 coding DNA: TGTGCCAGCAGCCAGGGCGGCGGGCGGGGGGTGGACAATGAGCAGTTCTTC. This codes for CASSQGGGRGVDNEQFF.

The CDR3 protein is CASRKDRGSYEQYF. The CDR3, as DNA: TGTGCCAGTAGAAAGGACAGGGGATCCTACGAGCAGTACTTC. The chain joins TRBV19 to TRBJ2-7; 9 positions agree with TRBD1. Germline V gives CDR1 LNHDA, CDR2 SQIVND (reference sequence). The junction had 4 bases not matched to a gene; V was cut back by 6 bases and J by 1 base. This CDR3 contains 14 residues.